This is a list of T cell receptor beta chains from one sample in a study of OX40 agonist ivuxolimab in advanced cancers. Repertoires were generated with immunoSEQ multiplex PCR, while TCRdb's copy carries only in-frame clones and drops some. The sample consists of 65,000 to 90,000 clones, 70% to 90% of them appearing once. Sequencing used CD4+ or CD8+ T cells sorted from blood, obtained in a trial of the OX40 agonist ivuxolimab. The receptors originated from an adult with an advanced solid tumor such as melanoma, head and neck, liver or kidney cancer. Both conserved end residues are part of each CDR3. The D gene is left open where the match is weak. Expanded clones are given a class, and other clones once, few, many or no size at all.

J	size	D	V	CDR3	DNA
TRBJ1-5	once	-	TRBV15	CATGKDISNQPQHF	TGTGCCACCGGAAAGGACATTAGCAATCAGCCCCAGCATTTT
TRBJ2-2	few	-	TRBV11-2	CASSLGGSLLGPGELFF	TGTGCCAGCAGCTTGGGGGGATCCTTACTTGGTCCCGGGGAGCTGTTTTTT
TRBJ1-2	-	TRBD1	TRBV28	CASSSGQGIGYGYTF	TGTGCCAGCAGTTCAGGACAGGGAATCGGCTATGGCTACACCTTC
TRBJ1-2	-	TRBD1	TRBV19	CASTHGQGPGYTF	TGTGCCAGTACCCATGGACAGGGGCCCGGCTACACCTTC
TRBJ2-1	-	-	TRBV6-1	CATRDKIAYNEQFF	TGTGCCACACGGGACAAAATCGCCTACAATGAGCAGTTCTTC
TRBJ1-1	-	-	TRBV10-2	CASSVTGPSAEAFF	TGCGCCAGCAGTGTGACAGGCCCCTCCGCTGAAGCTTTCTTT
TRBJ1-5	few	TRBD1	TRBV19	CASSRYGTGSRPQHF	TGTGCCAGTAGTCGATATGGGACAGGTAGCCGGCCCCAGCATTTT
TRBJ2-1	-	-	TRBV7-9	CASSLSGPSGEQFF	TGTGCCAGCAGCTTATCCGGTCCCTCGGGGGAGCAGTTCTTC
TRBJ2-2	-	TRBD2	TRBV5-1	CASRGSGRSLLGELFF	TGCGCCAGCAGAGGTAGCGGGAGGAGCTTGCTCGGGGAGCTGTTTTTT
TRBJ2-2	-	TRBD1	TRBV27	CASSPQTGGGNTGELFF	TGTGCCAGCAGTCCCCAGACAGGGGGCGGGAACACCGGGGAGCTGTTTTTT
TRBJ2-3	-	-	TRBV2	CAGGLTDTQYF	TGTGCGGGAGGACTCACAGATACGCAGTATTTT
TRBJ2-1	once	-	TRBV5-4	CASSLGTTNEQFF	TGTGCCAGCAGCTTGGGGACTACGAATGAGCAGTTCTTC
TRBJ2-3	-	-	TRBV9	CASSVGGRWADTQYF	TGTGCCAGCAGCGTAGGGGGGCGATGGGCAGATACGCAGTATTTT
TRBJ2-2	few	TRBD2	TRBV14	CASSGGGTGELFF	TGTGCCAGCAGCGGGGGGGGCACCGGGGAGCTGTTTTTT
TRBJ1-1	-	-	TRBV6-5	CASGLQGMNTEAFF	TGTGCCAGCGGTTTACAGGGCATGAACACTGAAGCTTTCTTT
TRBJ2-7	-	-	TRBV18	CASSPQGTSGYEQYF	TGTGCCAGCTCACCACAAGGGACGAGCGGCTACGAGCAGTACTTC
TRBJ1-4	-	TRBD1	TRBV5-1	CASRFDRGTNEKLFF	TGCGCCAGCAGGTTCGACAGGGGAACTAATGAAAAACTGTTTTTT
TRBJ1-2	-	TRBD1	TRBV28	CASSSDRNYGYTF	TGTGCCAGCAGTTCGGACAGGAACTATGGCTACACCTTC
TRBJ1-1	-	-	TRBV7-6	CASSLGEGPKAEAFF	TGTGCCAGCAGCTTAGGGGAAGGACCCAAGGCTGAAGCTTTCTTT
TRBJ1-5	-	TRBD1	TRBV19	CASSIIGTARSFNQPQHF	TGTGCCAGTAGCATAATCGGGACAGCCCGTTCATTCAATCAGCCCCAGCATTTT
TRBJ2-5	-	-	TRBV19	CASSKVNQETQYF	TGTGCCAGTAGTAAGGTGAACCAAGAGACCCAGTACTTC
TRBJ2-3	-	-	TRBV7-2	CASSHPGLSTDTQYF	TGTGCCAGCAGCCACCCGGGTCTTAGCACAGATACGCAGTATTTT
TRBJ2-7	-	-	TRBV29-1	CSVEVGGAYEQYF	TGCAGCGTTGAAGTGGGCGGTGCCTACGAGCAGTACTTC
TRBJ2-1	-	-	TRBV7-3	CASSSGGSEQFF	TGTGCCAGCAGCTCCGGGGGCAGCGAGCAGTTCTTC
TRBJ2-5	-	TRBD1	TRBV28	CASQDRGAETQYF	TGTGCCAGCCAAGACAGGGGAGCAGAGACCCAGTACTTC
TRBJ2-1	-	-	TRBV4-3	CASSQEGSYHNEQFF	TGCGCCAGCAGCCAAGAAGGGTCGTATCACAATGAGCAGTTCTTC
TRBJ2-7	-	TRBD1	TRBV6-6	CASSYPDRTYEQYF	TGTGCCAGCAGTTATCCGGACAGGACCTACGAGCAGTACTTC
TRBJ2-3	-	TRBD2	TRBV27	CASSLFSGLDTQYF	TGTGCCAGCAGTTTATTTAGCGGGTTAGATACGCAGTATTTT
TRBJ1-1	-	-	TRBV7-9	CASSPNSAEAFF	TGTGCCAGCAGCCCTAACAGCGCTGAAGCTTTCTTT
TRBJ1-2	few	-	TRBV29-1	CSVQGGPLYGYTF	TGCAGCGTCCAAGGGGGGCCACTCTATGGCTACACCTTC
TRBJ2-1	-	TRBD2	TRBV5-4	CASSLGSSGGANEQFF	TGTGCCAGCAGCTTGGGTAGTAGCGGGGGGGCCAATGAGCAGTTCTTC
TRBJ2-1	once	TRBD2	TRBV7-6	CASSPGLAGGNEQFF	TGTGCCAGCAGCCCGGGACTAGCGGGAGGGAATGAGCAGTTCTTC
TRBJ2-1	-	TRBD2	TRBV6-1	CASTRVAGGYNEQFF	TGTGCCAGCACCCGTGTAGCGGGAGGGTACAATGAGCAGTTCTTC
TRBJ1-2	-	-	TRBV7-1	CASSPGTNGYTF	TGTGCCAGCAGTCCCGGGACAAATGGCTACACCTTC
TRBJ2-2	-	-	TRBV5-1	CASSLITGELFF	TGCGCCAGCAGCTTGATCACCGGGGAGCTGTTTTTT
TRBJ2-3	few	-	TRBV7-6	CASSLGFGTDTQYF	TGTGCCAGCAGCTTGGGGTTTGGGACAGATACGCAGTATTTT
TRBJ1-4	-	-	TRBV6-5	CASSSPGANEKLFF	TGTGCCAGCAGTTCCCCAGGGGCTAATGAAAAACTGTTTTTT
TRBJ2-7	-	TRBD1	TRBV4-1	CASSQPQGPDYEQYF	TGCGCCAGCAGCCAACCACAGGGGCCCGACTACGAGCAGTACTTC
TRBJ1-2	few	-	TRBV4-2	CASSQRKVDNYGYTF	TGTGCCAGCAGCCAAAGGAAGGTAGACAACTATGGCTACACCTTC
TRBJ1-5	-	-	TRBV30	CAWAPDLGRQPQHF	TGTGCCTGGGCTCCTGACCTTGGGAGACAGCCCCAGCATTTT
TRBJ1-3	-	-	TRBV30	CAWRGVKAIFGNTIYF	TGTGCCTGGAGGGGGGTTAAGGCGATATTTGGAAACACCATATATTTT
TRBJ2-6	-	-	TRBV6-1	CASRDSHSGANVLTF	TGTGCCAGCAGGGACAGTCATTCTGGGGCCAACGTCCTGACTTTC
TRBJ2-7	few	TRBD2	TRBV7-2	CASSPSGPHYEQYF	TGTGCCAGCAGCCCTAGCGGGCCTCACTACGAGCAGTACTTC
TRBJ1-5	-	-	TRBV10-3	CAISVGQGPQPQHF	TGTGCCATCAGTGTAGGGCAGGGGCCTCAGCCCCAGCATTTT
TRBJ1-2	-	-	TRBV5-8	CASSFPGLYGYTF	TGTGCCAGCAGCTTTCCGGGCCTCTATGGCTACACCTTC
TRBJ2-7	-	TRBD1	TRBV5-1	CASRGTGAYEQYF	TGCGCCAGCAGGGGGACAGGGGCCTACGAGCAGTACTTC
TRBJ1-3	-	-	TRBV5-8	CASSLGVTNSGNTIYF	TGTGCCAGCAGCTTAGGGGTTACGAACTCTGGAAACACCATATATTTT
TRBJ2-5	-	TRBD2	TRBV7-6	CASSPGLEETQYF	TGTGCCAGCAGTCCAGGACTAGAAGAGACCCAGTACTTC
TRBJ1-1	few	-	TRBV29-1	CSVANGGDTEAFF	TGCAGCGTAGCAAACGGGGGGGACACTGAAGCTTTCTTT
TRBJ2-1	-	-	TRBV7-2	CASSGTSPWNKFF	TGTGCCAGCAGCGGCACTAGCCCCTGGAACAAGTTCTTC
TRBJ1-6	-	-	TRBV27	CASSFGPHNSPLHF	TGTGCCAGCAGTTTCGGCCCCCATAATTCACCCCTCCACTTT
TRBJ2-3	-	TRBD2	TRBV19	CASSISAGVIDTQYF	TGTGCCAGTAGTATCTCGGCGGGAGTAATAGATACGCAGTATTTT
TRBJ2-2	few	-	TRBV7-9	CATFTGELFF	TGTGCGACTTTCACCGGGGAGCTGTTTTTT
TRBJ2-7	-	TRBD1	TRBV7-2	CASSLRGQGNSYEQYF	TGTGCCAGCAGCTTACGGGGACAGGGGAACTCCTACGAGCAGTACTTC